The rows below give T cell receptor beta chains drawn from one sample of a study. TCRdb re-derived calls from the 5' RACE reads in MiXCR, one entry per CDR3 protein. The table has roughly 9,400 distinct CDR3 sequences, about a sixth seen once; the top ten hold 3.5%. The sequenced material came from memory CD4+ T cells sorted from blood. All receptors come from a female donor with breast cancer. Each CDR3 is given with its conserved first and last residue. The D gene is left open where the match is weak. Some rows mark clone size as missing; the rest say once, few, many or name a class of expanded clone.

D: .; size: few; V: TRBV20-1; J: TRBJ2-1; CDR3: CSASTLGASVYNEQFF; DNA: TGCAGTGCTAGCACCCTTGGGGCTAGCGTTTACAATGAGCAGTTCTTC
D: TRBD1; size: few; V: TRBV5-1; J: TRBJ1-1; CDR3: CASSGNRGAANTEAFF; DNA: TGCGCCAGCAGCGGAAACAGGGGGGCCGCTAACACCGAAGCTTTCTTT
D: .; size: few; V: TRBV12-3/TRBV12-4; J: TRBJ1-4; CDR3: CASSIPGFPNENLFF; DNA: TGTGCCAGCAGTATCCCAGGATTCCCTAATGAAAACCTGTTTTTT
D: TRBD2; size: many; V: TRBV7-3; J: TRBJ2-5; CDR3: CASSRTSGAAETQYF; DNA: TGTGCCAGCAGCCGAACTAGCGGAGCCGCCGAGACCCAGTACTTC
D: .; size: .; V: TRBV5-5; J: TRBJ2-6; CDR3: CASSSAGLQGQMRSGANVLTF; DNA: TGTGCCAGCAGCTCCGCGGGATTACAAGGCCAGATGCGCTCTGGGGCCAACGTCCTGACTTTC
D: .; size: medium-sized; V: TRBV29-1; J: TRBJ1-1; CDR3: CSVASTFRTEAFF; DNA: TGCAGCGTCGCCTCGACTTTCAGAACTGAAGCTTTCTTT
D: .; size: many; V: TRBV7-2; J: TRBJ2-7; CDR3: CASSFGLAYYEQYF; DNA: TGTGCCAGCAGCTTTGGGCTAGCCTACTACGAGCAGTACTTC
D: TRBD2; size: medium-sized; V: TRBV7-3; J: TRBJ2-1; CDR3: CASSISSGTQFF; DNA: TGTGCCAGCAGCATCTCTAGCGGTACGCAGTTCTTC
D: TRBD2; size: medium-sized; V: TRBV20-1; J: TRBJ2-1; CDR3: CSARRGREEQFF; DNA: TGCAGTGCTAGGAGAGGGCGGGAGGAGCAGTTCTTC
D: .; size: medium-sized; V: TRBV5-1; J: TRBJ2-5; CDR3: CASSLDRPGSETQYF; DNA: TGCGCCAGCAGCTTGGATCGACCGGGTTCAGAGACCCAGTACTTC
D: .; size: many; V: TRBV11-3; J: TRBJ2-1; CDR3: CASSSRRESEQFF; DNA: TGTGCCAGCAGCTCCAGAAGGGAGAGTGAGCAGTTCTTC
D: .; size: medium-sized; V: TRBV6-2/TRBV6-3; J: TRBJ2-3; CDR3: CASSYYGPGTQYF; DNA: TGTGCCAGCAGTTACTACGGGCCCGGTACGCAGTATTTT
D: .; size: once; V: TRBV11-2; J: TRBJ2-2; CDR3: CTSSPRTATNTGELFF; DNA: TGTACCAGCAGCCCGAGGACAGCCACGAACACCGGGGAGCTGTTTTTT
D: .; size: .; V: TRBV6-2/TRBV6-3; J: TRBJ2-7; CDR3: CAGRRDSFSHEQYF; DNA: TGTGCCGGCAGGCGGGACAGCTTCTCCCACGAGCAGTACTTC
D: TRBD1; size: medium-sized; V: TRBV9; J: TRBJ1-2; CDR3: CASSVGPGGNYGYTF; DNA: TGTGCCAGCAGCGTAGGTCCAGGGGGAAACTATGGCTACACCTTC
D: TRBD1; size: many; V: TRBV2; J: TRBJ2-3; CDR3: CASSDRTGQGTQYF; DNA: TGTGCCAGCAGTGACCGGACAGGGCAGGGTACGCAGTATTTT
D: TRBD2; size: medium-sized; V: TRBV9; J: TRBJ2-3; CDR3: CASSATSGPTDTQYF; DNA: TGTGCCAGCAGCGCGACTAGCGGCCCCACAGATACGCAGTATTTT
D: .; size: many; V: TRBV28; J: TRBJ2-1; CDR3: CASSLGDKREQFF; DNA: TGTGCCAGCAGTTTAGGGGACAAGCGGGAGCAGTTCTTC
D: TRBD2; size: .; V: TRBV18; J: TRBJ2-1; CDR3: CASSRGSSYNEQLF; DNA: TGTGCCAGCTCGCGGGGGAGTTCCTATAATGAGCAGCTCTTC
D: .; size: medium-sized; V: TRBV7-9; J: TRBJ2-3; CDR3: CASSLAGATSTDTQYF; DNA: TGTGCCAGCAGCTTAGCTGGCGCTACCTCCACAGATACGCAGTATTTT
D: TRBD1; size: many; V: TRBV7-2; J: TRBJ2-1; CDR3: CASSLVGTGGMNEQFF; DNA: TGTGCCAGCAGCTTAGTTGGGACAGGGGGCATGAATGAGCAGTTCTTC
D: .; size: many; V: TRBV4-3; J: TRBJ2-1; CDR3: CASSQGWGVYNEQFF; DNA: TGCGCCAGCAGCCAAGGTTGGGGGGTCTACAATGAGCAGTTCTTC
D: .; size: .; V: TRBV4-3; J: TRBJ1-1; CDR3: CASSEAAGSYTEAFF; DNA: TGCGCCAGCAGCGAAGCGGCGGGGAGTTACACTGAAGCTTTCTTT
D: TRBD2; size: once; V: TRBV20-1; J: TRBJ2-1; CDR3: CNAPRDYGYNEQFF; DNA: TGCAATGCTCCGCGGGACTACGGCTACAATGAACAGTTCTTC
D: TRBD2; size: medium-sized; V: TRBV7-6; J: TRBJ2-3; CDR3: CASSVSGGAASDTQYF; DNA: TGTGCCAGCAGCGTTAGCGGGGGGGCCGCTTCGGATACGCAGTATTTT
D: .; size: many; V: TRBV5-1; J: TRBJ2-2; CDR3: CASRSQEHTGELFF; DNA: TGCGCCAGCAGGAGTCAGGAACACACCGGGGAGCTGTTTTTT
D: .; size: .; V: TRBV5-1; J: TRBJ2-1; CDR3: CASSLPSSVYNEQFF; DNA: TGCGCCAGCAGCTTGCCGTCTAGCGTATACAATGAGCAGTTCTTC
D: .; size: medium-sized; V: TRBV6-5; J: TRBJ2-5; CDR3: CASRTPGGETQYF; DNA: TGTGCCAGCAGAACCCCGGGGGGCGAGACCCAGTACTTC